This T cell receptor (beta chain) was sequenced for a study of blood T cells in healthy people across ages. Germline lookup yields CDR1 DFQATT and CDR2 SNEGSKA (reference sequence). The CDR3 contains 14 residues. J was trimmed by 4 bases and V by 3 bases; bases with no gene match: 6. With a J-beta primer mix and a sample-barcoded 5' primer, a second PCR ran about 7 to 11 cycles. TCRdb re-derived calls from the 5' RACE reads in MiXCR, one entry per CDR3 protein. The sample contains about 640,000 distinct CDR3 sequences, over 40% of which appear only once. This sequence was found in a man older than 75 in good health. The sequenced sample was blood. The V gene is TRBV20-1, the J gene TRBJ2-7, with TRBD2 matching 10 bases. CDR3 in amino acids: CSARYLAGVYEQYF. The CDR3 region has the DNA TGCAGTGCTAGGTATCTAGCGGGGGTTTACGAGCAGTACTTC.